This record concerns one T cell receptor beta chain sequence. Its antigen is not identified. Generated by immunoSEQ multiplex PCR, the TCRdb table keeps only in-frame clones and is missing some. This sample yields around 95,000 clones, of which 90% to 95% are seen a single time; roughly 0.26% belongs to the top ten. The CDR3 length is 15 residues. Trimming pared 8 bases from V and 0 bases from J, leaving 16 bases between. The sample belongs to a study of OX40 agonist ivuxolimab in advanced cancers. The wider study: Cohort: roughly 79% men, mean age about 60, aged about 23 to 79. Having had anti-PD-1, anti-PD-L1 or anti-CTLA-4 therapy before was allowed, and approximately 40% had some. Study-level findings and limits: There was clonal expansion of CD4+ and CD8+ blood T cells by week 6 at 0.1 to 3.0 mg/kg.

The sample in question was CD4+ or CD8+ T cells sorted from blood, obtained in a trial of the OX40 agonist ivuxolimab. The TCR originated in an adult with an advanced solid tumor such as melanoma, head and neck, liver or kidney cancer. V usage is TRBV6-7 and J usage is TRBJ1-1, with D perhaps TRBD1 (6 bases). TRBV6-7 is marked as an open reading frame, function uncertain. This CDR3 is CASAFGGAVNTEAFF. The CDR3 DNA follows: TGTGCCAGCGCCTTTGGGGGGGCGGTGAACACTGAAGCTTTCTTT.